The 31 T cell receptor beta chains below come from one sample, sequenced in a study of blood T cell repertoires in COVID-19. Profiled with immunoSEQ multiplex PCR; TCRdb holds only in-frame clones, not every one. The table lists about 250,000 clones, approximately 80% of them singletons. Sequencing was carried out using peripheral blood. These receptors originate from a middle-aged man with acute or convalescent COVID-19.

CDR3: CASNTPGLAGTYEQYF. The CDR3 region has the DNA TGTGCCAGCAACACGCCGGGACTAGCGGGGACCTACGAGCAGTACTTC. The rearrangement joins TRBV3-1 (or the pseudogene TRBV3-2) to TRBJ2-7; 13 nucleotides agree with TRBD2. The CDR3 runs to 16 residues. Germline-derived CDR1 and CDR2 are LGHDT and YNNKEL (reference sequence). The ends lost 7 bases at V and 2 bases at J; junction bases unmatched: 8.

The chain combines TRBV11-2 with TRBJ1-2; 7 bases agree with TRBD1. CDR1 and CDR2 from the germline V gene are SGHAT and FQNNGV. The CDR3 length is 13 residues. Trimming removed 3 bases from V and 6 bases from J; junction bases left unmatched: 4. DNA for the CDR3: TGTGCCAGCAGCTTGGGACAGCAAAATGGCTACACCTTC. It is translated as CASSLGQQNGYTF.

CDR3 coding DNA: TGTGCCAGTAGTATGGGGCCAACCTACTACGAGCAGTACTTC. Its translation: CASSMGPTYYEQYF. This chain joins TRBV19 and TRBJ2-7; tentatively, D is TRBD1 (5 bases). Per the germline V gene, CDR1 is LNHDA and CDR2 is SQIVND (reference sequence). The CDR3 runs to 14 residues. The germline V and J ends were trimmed by 3 bases and 3 bases, with 12 bases remaining between them.

This rearrangement joins TRBV11-2 to TRBJ2-7, with D hard to call. The CDR3 consists of 14 residues. The germline V and J ends were trimmed by 3 bases and 9 bases, with 18 bases remaining between them. Per the germline V gene, CDR1 is SGHAT and CDR2 is FQNNGV. CDR3 coding DNA: TGTGCCAGCAGCTTTCGCGGAAACACCGCGGCGCAGTACTTC. This gives the protein CASSFRGNTAAQYF.

This clone was counted a single time. V and J are TRBV27 and TRBJ1-6; D is ambiguous. The V gene lost 3 bases and the J gene lost 7 bases, with 10 bases spanning the gap. The CDR3 consists of 14 residues. Per the germline V gene, CDR1 is MNHEY and CDR2 is SMNVEV (reference sequence). Here the CDR3 DNA reads TGTGCCAGCAGTTTTGGTTCAGTGAATTCACCCCTCCACTTT. This codes for CASSFGSVNSPLHF.

This chain joins TRBV2 and TRBJ1-1; D gene unclear. Trimming left V 6 bases short and J 3 bases short, with 14 bases between. Germline assignment: CDR1 SNHLY and CDR2 FYNNEI. This CDR3 is built from 14 residues. CDR3 amino acids: CASSTEAQYTEAFF. The CDR3, as DNA: TGTGCCAGCAGCACGGAGGCACAGTACACTGAAGCTTTCTTT.

V and J are TRBV18 and TRBJ2-3; maybe TRBD2 (5 bases). The CDR3 runs to 16 residues. Germline CDR1 reads KGHSH; CDR2 reads LQKENI. Trimming cost V 3 bases and J 0 bases, with 13 bases left between them. CDR3 sequence: CASSPVGRTSTDTQYF. CDR3 nucleotides: TGTGCCAGCTCACCCGTGGGCCGGACTAGCACAGATACGCAGTATTTT. Filled out from reference TRBV18 and TRBJ2-3, the complete variable domain reads NAGVMQNPRHLVRRRGQEARLRCSPMKGHSHVYWYRQLPEEGLKFMVYLQKENIIDESGMPKERFSAEFPKEGPSILRIQQVVRGDSAAYFCASSPVGRTSTDTQYFGPGTRLTVL.

The genes are TRBV6-2 or TRBV6-3 and TRBJ1-5; possible D gene TRBD1, 6 bases. V lost 4 bases and J lost 4, with 14 bases in between. The CDR3 consists of 15 residues. Germline V lookup: CDR1 MNHEY, CDR2 SVGEGT. The CDR3 DNA sequence: TGTGCCAGCAGTTCCACAGGGTTTCTTAATCAGCCCCAGCATTTT. As protein: CASSSTGFLNQPQHF.

The rearrangement links TRBV18 to TRBJ2-5; D is perhaps TRBD2 (5 bases). CDR1 and CDR2 (germline): KGHSH, LQKENI. This CDR3 comprises 13 residues. V lost 5 bases, J lost 2 bases, and 9 bases lay in between. Here the CDR3 DNA reads TGTGCCAGCTCAGAGCGCGGGCAAGAGACCCAGTACTTC. Translation: CASSERGQETQYF.

V gene TRBV5-1 combines with J gene TRBJ1-3; 7 bases are shared with TRBD1. Germline V lookup: CDR1 SGHRS, CDR2 YFSETQ. V lost 5 bases to trimming and J lost 1 base; unmatched junction nucleotides: 12. CDR3 size: 17 residues. In DNA form, the CDR3 reads TGCGCCAGCAGACCCAACGCGGGCAGGGGGTCTGGAAACACCATATATTTT. Protein sequence: CASRPNAGRGSGNTIYF. Based on the CDR3 plus reference TRBV5-1 and TRBJ1-3, the full variable domain is KAGVTQTPRYLIKTRGQQVTLSCSPISGHRSVSWYQQTPGQGLQFLFEYFSETQRNKGNFPGRFSGRQFSNSRSEMNVSTLELGDSALYLCASRPNAGRGSGNTIYFGEGSWLTVV.

The gene calls are TRBV14 and TRBJ2-1; D not certain. CDR3 size: 11 residues. The V and J ends lost 1 base and 16 bases respectively, with 11 bases between them. The V gene's germline CDR1 is SGHDN and CDR2 FVKESK. The CDR3 is CASSQGLKNFF. The CDR3, as DNA: TGTGCCAGCAGCCAAGGACTCAAGAACTTCTTC.

This chain uses TRBV6-5 with TRBJ1-1; no reliable D call. CDR1 and CDR2 from the germline V gene are MNHEY and SVGAGI. V was shortened by 8 bases and J by 3 bases, with 7 bases between the two germline ends. The CDR3 loop spans 11 amino acids. CDR3: CASRRYTEAFF. The CDR3 DNA is TGTGCCAGCCGGAGGTACACTGAAGCTTTCTTT.

CDR3 residues: CASSLGLAVTDTQYF. The DNA for the CDR3 is TGTGCCAGCAGCTTAGGTCTAGCGGTCACAGATACGCAGTATTTT. The chain employs TRBV11-3 and TRBJ2-3; 7 bases are shared with TRBD2. V shed 1 base, J shed 2 bases, and the junction held 3 bases outside the gene matches. Germline loops: CDR1 SGHNT, CDR2 YENEEA. The CDR3 length is 15 residues. The entire variable domain, with the rest obtained from reference TRBV11-3 and TRBJ2-3, is as follows: EAGVVQSPRYKIIEKKQPVAFWCNPISGHNTLYWYLQNLGQGPELLIRYENEEAVDDSQLPKDRFSAERLKGVDSTLKIQPAELGDSAVYLCASSLGLAVTDTQYFGPGTRLTVL.

The chain uses TRBV28 and TRBJ1-2, with D unclear. This CDR3 spans 12 amino acids. Germline values: CDR1 MDHEN, CDR2 SYDVKM. V dropped 6 bases and J dropped 1 base, with 6 bases sitting between them. The CDR3 region has the DNA TGTGCCAGCAGGAGAGATAACTATGGCTACACCTTC. Translation: CASRRDNYGYTF.

V is TRBV7-9 and J is TRBJ1-1, with no clear D. The germline V gene has CDR1 SEHNR and CDR2 FQNEAQ (reference sequence). The CDR3 runs 12 residues. V was shortened by 8 bases and J by 9 bases, with 16 bases between the two germline ends. CDR3 nucleotide sequence: TGTGCCAGCGGGAGCGACCGGATCCAAGCTTTCTTT. Translated, it gives CASGSDRIQAFF.

This clone was found a few times. The chain couples TRBV5-1 to TRBJ1-4, with TRBD1 as a possible D gene (5 bases). The CDR3 is made up of 15 amino acids. Germline CDR1 reads SGHRS; CDR2 reads YFSETQ. The germline V and J ends were trimmed by 3 bases and 5 bases, with 14 bases remaining between them. The CDR3 DNA follows: TGCGCCAGCAGCTCGGACGGCCGGGGGAATGAAAAACTGTTTTTT. Residues: CASSSDGRGNEKLFF.

This clone was recorded only once. The rearrangement links TRBV4-2 to TRBJ1-5; no definite D call. The CDR3 covers 13 residues. Trimming took 0 bases from V and 4 from J, leaving 4 bases between them. Germline loops: CDR1 LGHNA, CDR2 YNFKEQ. The DNA of the CDR3 is TGTGCCAGCAGCCAAGATCATAATCAGCCCCAGCATTTT. Translated: CASSQDHNQPQHF.

Only a few counts were recorded for this clone. This chain links TRBV5-5 with TRBJ1-5, with a weak D call TRBD1 (6 bases). This CDR3 is 13 amino acids long. V dropped 3 bases and J dropped 7 bases, with 11 bases sitting between them. CDR1 and CDR2 from the germline V gene are SGHKS and YYEKEE (reference sequence). The CDR3: CASSWTEEQPQHF. The DNA of the CDR3 is TGTGCCAGCAGCTGGACAGAGGAACAGCCCCAGCATTTT.

The V gene is TRBV7-6, the J gene TRBJ2-5; 9 nucleotides line up with TRBD1. Germline CDR1 and CDR2: SGHVS and FNYEAQ. This CDR3 contains 17 residues. With V trimmed by 2 bases and J by 5 bases, 12 bases remained unmatched. The CDR3 here is CASSLRPGQGVGETQYF. The DNA for the CDR3 is TGTGCCAGCAGCTTACGCCCGGGACAGGGTGTTGGGGAGACCCAGTACTTC.

The J gene is TRBJ1-5, the V gene TRBV2, with 9 bases matching TRBD1. The CDR3 length is 14 residues. CDR1 and CDR2 (germline): SNHLY, FYNNEI. V trimming: 6 bases; J trimming: 7 bases; junction bases outside the gene matches: 7. CDR3 nucleotide sequence: TGTGCCAGCAGCGTACAGGGGGCCGGGCAGCCCCAGCATTTT. Protein sequence: CASSVQGAGQPQHF.

The chain employs TRBV6-5 and TRBJ1-2; D remains ambiguous. The CDR3 is 15 amino acids. CDR1 is MNHEY and CDR2 is SVGAGI in the germline V gene. Trimming stripped 6 bases from V and 4 bases from J, with 18 bases between. The CDR3 nucleotides are TGTGCCAGCAGGGGAGGACGCCAGCTTATCTATGGCTACACCTTC. Protein product: CASRGGRQLIYGYTF.

The chain joins TRBV10-3 to TRBJ2-1, with D possibly TRBD2 on 6 matching bases. CDR1 and CDR2 from the germline V gene are ENHRY and SYGVKD. This CDR3 contains 16 residues. The V gene lost 7 bases and the J gene lost 3 bases, with 19 bases spanning the gap. CDR3 nucleotides: TGTGCCATCAAGGGCGGGGCAGAGACGATCTACAATGAGCAGTTCTTC. Protein product: CAIKGGAETIYNEQFF.

This clone was counted a single time. The chain couples TRBV5-6 to TRBJ2-7; D is ambiguous. Per the germline V gene, CDR1 is SGHDT and CDR2 is YYEEEE. The CDR3 contains 12 residues. Trimming left V 1 base short and J 3 bases short, with 5 bases between. This CDR3 is CASSLSGYEQYF. The CDR3 DNA sequence: TGTGCCAGCAGCTTGTCGGGCTACGAGCAGTACTTC.

The CDR3 loop reads CASGGSGNQPQHF. The CDR3 DNA follows: TGTGCCAGCGGGGGGTCGGGCAATCAGCCCCAGCATTTT. The chain employs TRBV19 and TRBJ1-5, with D possibly matching TRBD1 (5 bases). The CDR3 sequence is 13 residues long. The V and J ends lost 9 bases and 2 bases respectively, with 11 bases between them. Germline CDR1 reads LNHDA; CDR2 reads SQIVND (reference sequence).

This clone showed up just once. Here the CDR3 DNA reads TGTGCCACCAGCAGGGGCACGGGTCAGCCCCAGCATTTT. This gives the protein CATSRGTGQPQHF. The V call is TRBV6-5, the J call TRBJ1-5; perhaps TRBD1 as D (6 bases). The germline V gene has CDR1 MNHEY and CDR2 SVGAGI. The CDR3 spans 13 residues. V was cut by 10 bases and J by 6 bases, with 16 bases left in between.

As regards this clone: This specimen includes other DNA sequences encoding the same CDR3. This sequence joins TRBV4-3 and TRBJ1-4, with D possibly matching TRBD1 (6 bases). The CDR3 consists of 15 residues. The V end lost 0 bases, the J end lost 8 bases, and 13 bases lay between the germline ends. The germline V gene encodes CDR1 LGHNA and CDR2 YSLEER. The CDR3 sequence is CASSQDLTGSEKLFF. The CDR3 DNA sequence: TGCGCCAGCAGCCAAGATCTTACAGGGTCCGAAAAACTGTTTTTT.

CDR3 sequence reads: CASSFFSRAGNTEAFF. Written as DNA, the CDR3 is TGTGCCAGCAGTTTCTTCTCCAGGGCCGGGAACACTGAAGCTTTCTTT. The rearrangement uses TRBV6-2 or TRBV6-3 and TRBJ1-1; tentative D call: TRBD1 (5 bases). Germline V gene lookup returns CDR1 MNHEY and CDR2 SVGEGT. The CDR3 spans 16 residues. Trimming removed 4 bases from V and 1 base from J, with 16 bases in between.

V gene TRBV9 combines with J gene TRBJ2-7, with TRBD1 identical over 9 bases. The germline V gene encodes CDR1 SGDLS and CDR2 YYNGEE. CDR3 size: 17 residues. V gave up 4 bases and J gave up 2 bases; unmatched junction bases: 13. The chain's CDR3 is CASSPAGQGTPTYEQYF. The CDR3, as DNA: TGTGCCAGCAGCCCAGCAGGACAGGGGACTCCGACCTACGAGCAGTACTTC.

The chain has TRBV6-7 and TRBJ2-7; 11 nucleotides agree with TRBD2. TRBV6-7 is noted as an ORF with a role that remains uncertain. V lost 11 bases and J lost 3; bases outside the gene matches: 12. The CDR3 runs to 15 residues. The DNA of the CDR3 is TGTGCCGGGCGAATGGGACTAGCGGACGACTACGAGCAGTACTTC. Its translation: CAGRMGLADDYEQYF.

V is TRBV12-5 and J is TRBJ2-4; tentatively, D is TRBD1 (6 bases). Germline V CDR1 and CDR2: LGHNT, FRNRAP. The germline V and J ends were trimmed by 1 base and 5 bases, with 9 bases remaining between them. CDR3 length equals 14 residues. This CDR3 is CASGLGTAQNIQYF. For the CDR3, the DNA is TGTGCTAGTGGTTTGGGGACAGCTCAAAACATTCAGTACTTC.

This clone has just one count. The rearrangement joins TRBV10-3 to TRBJ2-1; TRBD2 agrees at 7 bases. CDR3 size: 18 residues. Looked up from germline, CDR1 is ENHRY and CDR2 is SYGVKD. Trimming removed 3 bases from V and 0 bases from J; junction bases left unmatched: 11. The CDR3 here is CAISDPGRLAASYNEQFF. The DNA of the CDR3 is TGTGCCATCAGTGACCCCGGGCGACTAGCCGCCTCCTACAATGAGCAGTTCTTC.